The clone carrying this T cell receptor (beta chain) was counted only a few times. Its specificity is not known. The PCR contained 60 Vbeta and 13 Jbeta primers. How the authors handled the data: The count from a later analysis was 65 million to 90 million unique TCR beta chains, some 9.9 million of them shared. Produced via immunoSEQ multiplex PCR; TCRdb's table is partial and in-frame only. V, J and clone size were drawn from that table, and D and trimming were deduced from the DNA. The sample has 70,000 to 100,000 clones; more than 75% are singletons. The CDR3 runs to 16 residues. V gave up 4 bases and J gave up 3 bases; unmatched junction bases: 9. Germline CDR1 reads SGHNT; CDR2 reads YYREEE (reference sequence). The record originates from a study of cytomegalovirus exposure and HLA in healthy donors. Study-level findings and limits: Investigators reported some 150 TCR beta chains as tied to cytomegalovirus. The study had only CMV serostatus as immune exposure information. V- and J-gene trimming of TCR beta was linked (in a later analysis) to a missense DCLRE1C variant.

Specimen: PBMCs. The clonotype was recovered from a woman aged 45-59 years in good health and CMV-seropositive. V usage is TRBV5-4 and J usage is TRBJ1-1, with TRBD1 matching 10 bases. CDR3 loop: CASSGDRGIWDTEAFF. The CDR3 DNA reads as TGTGCCAGCAGCGGGGACAGGGGCATCTGGGACACTGAAGCTTTCTTT.